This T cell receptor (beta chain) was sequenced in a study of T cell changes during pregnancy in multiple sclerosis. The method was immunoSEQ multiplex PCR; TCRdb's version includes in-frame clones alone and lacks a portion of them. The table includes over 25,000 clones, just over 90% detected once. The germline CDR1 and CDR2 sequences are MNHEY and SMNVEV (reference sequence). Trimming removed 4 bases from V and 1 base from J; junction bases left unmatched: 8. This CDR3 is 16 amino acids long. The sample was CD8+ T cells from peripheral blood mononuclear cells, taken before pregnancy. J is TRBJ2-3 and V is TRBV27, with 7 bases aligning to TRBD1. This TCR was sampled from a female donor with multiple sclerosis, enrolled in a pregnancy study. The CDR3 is CASSCHRDRCTDTQYF. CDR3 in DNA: TGTGCCAGCAGTTGCCACCGGGACAGATGCACAGATACGCAGTATTTT.